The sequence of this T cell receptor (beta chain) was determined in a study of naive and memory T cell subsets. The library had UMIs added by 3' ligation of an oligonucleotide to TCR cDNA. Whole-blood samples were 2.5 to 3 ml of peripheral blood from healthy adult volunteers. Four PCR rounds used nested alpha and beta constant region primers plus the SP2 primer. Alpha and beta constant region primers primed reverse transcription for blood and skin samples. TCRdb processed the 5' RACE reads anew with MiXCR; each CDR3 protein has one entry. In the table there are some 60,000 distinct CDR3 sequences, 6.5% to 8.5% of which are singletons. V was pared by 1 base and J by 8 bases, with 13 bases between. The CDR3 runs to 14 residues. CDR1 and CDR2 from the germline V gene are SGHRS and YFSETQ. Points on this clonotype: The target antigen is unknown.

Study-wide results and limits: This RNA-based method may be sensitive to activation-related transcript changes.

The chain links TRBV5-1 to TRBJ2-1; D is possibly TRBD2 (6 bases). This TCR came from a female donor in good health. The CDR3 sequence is CASSLNRGMDEQFF. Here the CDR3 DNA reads TGCGCCAGCAGCTTGAATCGGGGGATGGATGAGCAGTTCTTC.